This entry lists 26 T cell receptor beta chains sequenced from one sample in a study of blood T cell repertoires in COVID-19 (dated by TCRdb to 2020 to 2022). Libraries came from the immunoSEQ multiplex PCR assay. Held by TCRdb, this immuneACCESS table contains in-frame sequences only and omits some clones. Under half of the omission traces to an unresolved V gene where checked; the cause of the rest is unknown. In this sample the table shows 90,000 to 150,000 clones, 70% to 80% of which occur a single time. The ten largest clonotypes hold 3.5% to 4.5% of the sample. The sample comprised peripheral blood. The receptors originated from a woman aged 80 or older with acute or convalescent COVID-19.

The V gene is TRBV7-2, the J gene TRBJ2-3, with 14 bases aligning to TRBD2. CDR3 size: 18 residues. Losses at the gene ends were 5 bases for V and 6 bases for J; bases not matched to a gene: 13. Germline CDR1 reads SGHTA; CDR2 reads FQGNSA. CDR3 amino acids: CASSPSRTSGGPRDTQYF. The CDR3, as DNA: TGTGCCAGCAGCCCGTCTCGGACTAGCGGGGGGCCCCGGGATACGCAGTATTTT.

The chain uses TRBV28 and TRBJ2-5; 8 bases fit TRBD1. This CDR3 is built from 19 residues. The germline V gene encodes CDR1 MDHEN and CDR2 SYDVKM. V gave up 7 bases and J gave up 5 bases; unmatched junction bases: 24. The CDR3: CASNPQNRDRSIWGETQYF. CDR3 nucleotide sequence: TGTGCCAGCAACCCGCAGAACCGGGACAGGTCTATCTGGGGGGAGACCCAGTACTTC.

This clone appeared once. The genes are TRBV7-8 and TRBJ1-1; D is ambiguous. The V end lost 4 bases, the J end lost 1 base, and 10 bases lay between the germline ends. From germline, CDR1 is SGHVS and CDR2 FQNEAQ. This CDR3 has 14 residues. As DNA, the CDR3 is TGTGCCAGCAGCTGGTACCAGTCGAACACTGAAGCTTTCTTT. Translation gives CASSWYQSNTEAFF.

CDR3 amino acids: CASSLSRTSGQETQYF. The CDR3 nucleotides are TGTGCCAGCAGCTTGAGTAGAACTAGCGGCCAAGAGACCCAGTACTTC. The V call is TRBV5-4, the J call TRBJ2-5; 8 bases are a match to TRBD2. V was clipped by 1 base and J by 1 base; unmatched bases: 6. The CDR3 is made up of 16 amino acids. The germline V gene encodes CDR1 SGHNT and CDR2 YYREEE (reference sequence).

The V gene is TRBV30, the J gene TRBJ2-1; 9 bases line up with TRBD2. This CDR3 comprises 16 residues. V was pared by 2 bases and J by 10 bases, with 15 bases of the junction left unmatched. CDR1 is GTSNPN, CDR2 SVGIG, per germline (reference sequence). For the CDR3, the DNA is TGTGCCTGGAGTCTACCGCTCGGTAGCGGGGGTTTGGAGCAGTTCTTC. The encoded protein is CAWSLPLGSGGLEQFF. Drawing the rest from reference TRBV30 and TRBJ2-1, the complete variable domain is SQTIHQWPATLVQPVGSPLSLECTVEGTSNPNLYWYRQAAGRGLQLLFYSVGIGQISSEVPQNLSASRPQDRQFILSSKKLLLSDSGFYLCAWSLPLGSGGLEQFFGPGTRLTVL.

This clone occurred a few times. The rearrangement uses TRBV6-6 and TRBJ1-5, with D hard to call. In germline, CDR1 is MNHNY, CDR2 SVGAGI (reference sequence). V lost 4 bases and J lost 2, with 3 bases in between. CDR3 size: 12 residues. As DNA, the CDR3 is TGTGCCAGCAGTTCTGGCAATCAGCCCCAGCATTTT. This translates into CASSSGNQPQHF.

This clone was seen more than once but under ten times. The chain joins TRBV28 to TRBJ1-2; 10 bases map to TRBD1. Unmatched junction bases numbered 4, after V lost 2 bases and J lost 4 bases. The CDR3 extends over 15 amino acids. Germline V gives CDR1 MDHEN, CDR2 SYDVKM. CDR3 nucleotide sequence: TGTGCCAGCAGTTTAACCGACAGGGGGCGCTATGGCTACACCTTC. It is translated as CASSLTDRGRYGYTF.

The rearrangement joins TRBV11-1 to TRBJ1-3, with D unresolved. Germline CDR1 is SGHAT and CDR2 is FQDESV (reference sequence). Trimming left V 3 bases short and J 8 bases short, with 5 bases between. The CDR3 spans 11 residues. The CDR3 nucleotides are TGTGCCAGCAGCTTCCGGGACACCATATATTTT. Translated, it gives CASSFRDTIYF.

This chain uses TRBV21-1 with TRBJ1-2; TRBD1, as called in the table, went unchecked against the DNA. TRBV21-1 is assigned pseudogene status. CDR3 length: 14 amino acids. This CDR3 reads CASSTSQGNYGYTF. The CDR3 DNA reads TGTGCCAGCAGCACCTCACAGGGAAACTATGGCTACACCTTC.

The V call is TRBV6-5, the J call TRBJ2-7; 7 positions match TRBD1. Germline V gives CDR1 MNHEY, CDR2 SVGAGI. V was clipped by 11 bases and J by 2 bases; unmatched bases: 9. This CDR3 has 13 residues. The CDR3 sequence: CAVGGQATYEQYF. The DNA of the CDR3 is TGTGCCGTAGGAGGACAGGCAACCTACGAGCAGTACTTC.

This sequence joins TRBV27 and TRBJ2-2; D gene ambiguous. The CDR3 is 14 amino acids. In germline, CDR1 is MNHEY, CDR2 SMNVEV (reference sequence). The V gene lost 6 bases and the J gene lost 3 bases, with 11 bases spanning the gap. CDR3 loop: CASRPALDTGELFF. The CDR3 nucleotides are TGTGCCAGCAGACCCGCGCTTGACACCGGGGAGCTGTTTTTT.

V and J are TRBV7-9 and TRBJ2-1, with a possible D match to TRBD2 (6 bases). The CDR3 covers 15 residues. Per the germline V gene, CDR1 is SEHNR and CDR2 is FQNEAQ (reference sequence). Between the trimmed V and J ends, which lost 5 bases and 4 bases, there was a span of 15 bases. This CDR3 reads CASSAAVSGYNEQFF. CDR3 in DNA: TGTGCCAGCAGCGCGGCTGTTAGCGGTTACAATGAGCAGTTCTTC.

V and J are TRBV10-3 and TRBJ2-5, with 8 bases matching TRBD2. Germline CDR1 reads ENHRY; CDR2 reads SYGVKD. V lost 4 bases, J lost 3 bases, and 10 bases stayed unmatched. This CDR3 spans 16 amino acids. DNA of the CDR3: TGTGCCATCAGTGGGCTCCCGGGACTAGGAAAAGAGACCCAGTACTTC. It codes for CAISGLPGLGKETQYF.

The chain employs TRBV28 and TRBJ1-5; TRBD1 matches at 10 bases. Germline V gene data show CDR1 as MDHEN and CDR2 as SYDVKM. The junction had 12 bases not matched to a gene; V was cut back by 6 bases and J by 1 base. The CDR3 has 18 residues. The CDR3, as DNA: TGTGCCAGCAGCCTCCAGGGACAGGGGACGGGCAGCAATCAGCCCCAGCATTTT. Protein product: CASSLQGQGTGSNQPQHF.

This clone turned up a few times. DNA for the CDR3: TGCGCCAGCAGCCCGGACATTAATGAAAAACTGTTTTTT. As protein: CASSPDINEKLFF. This sequence joins TRBV4-3 and TRBJ1-4, with D possibly TRBD1 on 5 matching bases. CDR1 is LGHNA and CDR2 is YSLEER in the germline V gene. Deletions cut 4 bases from V and 4 bases from J, with 7 bases between. This CDR3 is built from 13 residues.

V is TRBV3-1 (or the pseudogene TRBV3-2) and J is TRBJ1-5; 7 bases are a match to TRBD1. Germline V gene lookup returns CDR1 LGHDT and CDR2 YNNKEL (reference sequence). This CDR3 region has 14 residues. Trimming cost V 4 bases and J 6 bases; bases outside gene matches: 6. The CDR3 loop reads CASSRLKGAQPQHF. The CDR3 coding sequence is TGTGCCAGCAGCCGCTTAAAGGGGGCTCAGCCCCAGCATTTT.

V gene TRBV30 combines with J gene TRBJ1-2; possible D gene TRBD1, 6 bases. The CDR3 totals 12 residues. CDR1 and CDR2 from the germline V gene are GTSNPN and SVGIG (reference sequence). Trimming removed 2 bases from V and 4 bases from J, with 8 bases in between. Here the CDR3 reads CAWSSDSYGYTF. DNA of the CDR3: TGTGCCTGGAGTTCGGACAGCTATGGCTACACCTTC.

This chain connects TRBV11-2 to TRBJ2-5; 7 bases match TRBD2. J was trimmed by 4 bases and V by 6 bases; bases with no gene match: 11. This CDR3 spans 15 amino acids. Germline CDR1 and CDR2: SGHAT and FQNNGV. CDR3 sequence (DNA): TGTGCCAGCAGTGGAGAGCGGGGCCCCGGAGAGACCCAGTACTTC. Amino acid sequence: CASSGERGPGETQYF. The full variable domain, its missing parts supplied by reference TRBV11-2 and TRBJ2-5, is EAGVAQSPRYKIIEKRQSVAFWCNPISGHATLYWYQQILGQGPKLLIQFQNNGVVDDSQLPKDRFSAERLKGVDSTLKIQPAKLEDSAVYLCASSGERGPGETQYFGPGTRLLVL.

This chain connects TRBV7-2 to TRBJ2-2, with 7 positions matching TRBD2. J was trimmed by 15 bases and V by 5 bases; bases with no gene match: 12. The CDR3 has 13 amino acids. Germline V gives CDR1 SGHTA, CDR2 FQGNSA. The CDR3 reads CASSSGGAGELFF. CDR3 nucleotides: TGTGCCAGCAGCAGCGGCGGGGCGGGAGAATTGTTTTTT.

This chain uses TRBV5-1 with TRBJ1-1; no definite D call. V lost 0 bases and J 5 bases, leaving 8 bases between the germline ends. This CDR3 has 13 amino acids. Germline-derived CDR1 and CDR2 are SGHRS and YFSETQ. The CDR3 bases are TGCGCCAGCAGCTTGGTGGGCCTGACTGAAGCTTTCTTT. This gives the protein CASSLVGLTEAFF.

V is TRBV6-6 and J is TRBJ2-7, with TRBD2 identical over 11 bases. This CDR3 contains 15 residues. V was pared by 6 bases and J by 3 bases, with 7 bases of the junction left unmatched. Germline CDR1 reads MNHNY; CDR2 reads SVGAGI (reference sequence). The CDR3 bases are TGTGCCAGCAGAACAACCGGGACTAGCGGCTACGAGCAGTACTTC. Protein: CASRTTGTSGYEQYF.

This clone was seen only a few times. The genes are TRBV7-3 and TRBJ2-3, with 9 bases matching TRBD2. V trimming: 0 bases; J trimming: 6 bases; junction bases outside the gene matches: 7. Germline V lookup: CDR1 SGHTA, CDR2 FQGTGA. The CDR3 consists of 16 residues. CDR3 sequence: CASSLTVAGDPDTQYF. Written as DNA, the CDR3 is TGTGCCAGCAGCTTAACTGTAGCGGGAGATCCGGATACGCAGTATTTT.

The CDR3 loop is CASSLVGLAGYNEQFF. The CDR3 nucleotides read TGTGCCAGCAGCTTAGTAGGACTAGCGGGATACAATGAGCAGTTCTTC. The genes are TRBV7-2 and TRBJ2-1; 12 bases are a match to TRBD2. The CDR3 is 16 residues long. Germline CDR1 SGHTA, CDR2 FQGNSA. Trimming removed 1 base from V and 4 bases from J; junction bases left unmatched: 2.

This clone was seen a single time. The chain combines TRBV3-1 (or the pseudogene TRBV3-2) with TRBJ2-5; D is undetermined. V was trimmed by 4 bases and J by 4 bases, leaving 7 bases between them. The CDR3 extends over 12 amino acids. CDR1 is LGHDT, CDR2 YNNKEL, per germline (reference sequence). Here the CDR3 reads CASSPSRETQYF. DNA of the CDR3: TGTGCCAGCAGCCCGAGTAGAGAGACCCAGTACTTC.

V gene TRBV19 combines with J gene TRBJ1-1; tentatively, D is TRBD1 (5 bases). The CDR3 contains 15 residues. The germline V gene encodes CDR1 LNHDA and CDR2 SQIVND (reference sequence). The V end was cut by 0 bases, the J end by 3 bases, with 11 bases between. CDR3 nucleotide sequence: TGTGCCAGTAGTATAGAGGCCAGGGAGGACACTGAAGCTTTCTTT. This gives the protein CASSIEAREDTEAFF.

The chain uses TRBV28 and TRBJ2-7; possibly TRBD2 for D (7 bases). CDR1 is MDHEN, CDR2 SYDVKM, per germline. Trimming took 5 bases from V and 5 from J, leaving 22 bases between them. There are 16 residues in the CDR3. DNA of the CDR3: TGTGCCAGCAGTCCTTTCGGGGGGCTAATACGGGACGAGCAGTACTTC. Translated: CASSPFGGLIRDEQYF.